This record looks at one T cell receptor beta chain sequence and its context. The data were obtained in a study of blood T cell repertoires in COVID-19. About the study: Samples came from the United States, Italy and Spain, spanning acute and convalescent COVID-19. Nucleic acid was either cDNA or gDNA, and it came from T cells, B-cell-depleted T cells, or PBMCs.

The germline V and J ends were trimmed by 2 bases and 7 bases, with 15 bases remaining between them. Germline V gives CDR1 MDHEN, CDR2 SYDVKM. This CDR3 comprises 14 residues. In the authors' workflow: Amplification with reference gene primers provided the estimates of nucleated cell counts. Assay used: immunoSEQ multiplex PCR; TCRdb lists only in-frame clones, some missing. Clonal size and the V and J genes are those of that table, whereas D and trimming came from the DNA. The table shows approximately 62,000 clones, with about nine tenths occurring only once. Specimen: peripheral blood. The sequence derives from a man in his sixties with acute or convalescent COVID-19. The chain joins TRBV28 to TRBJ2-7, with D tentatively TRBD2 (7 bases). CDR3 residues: CASSLIGGRDEQYF. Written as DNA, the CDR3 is TGTGCCAGCAGTTTAATCGGGGGGCGCGATGAGCAGTACTTC.